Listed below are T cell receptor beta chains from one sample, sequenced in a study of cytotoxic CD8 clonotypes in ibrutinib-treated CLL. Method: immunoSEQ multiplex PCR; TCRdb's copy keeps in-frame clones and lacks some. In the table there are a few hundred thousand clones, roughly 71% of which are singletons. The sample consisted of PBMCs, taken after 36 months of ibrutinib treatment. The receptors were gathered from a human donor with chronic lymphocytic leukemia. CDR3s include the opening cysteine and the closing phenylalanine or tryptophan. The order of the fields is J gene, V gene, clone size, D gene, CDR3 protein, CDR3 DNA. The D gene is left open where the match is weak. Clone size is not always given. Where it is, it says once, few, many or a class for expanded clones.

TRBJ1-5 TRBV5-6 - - CASSFLSGNQPQHF TGTGCCAGCAGCTTCCTGTCGGGCAATCAGCCCCAGCATTTT
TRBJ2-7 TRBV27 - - CASSLGGAAYEQYF TGTGCCAGCAGTTTAGGAGGCGCAGCCTACGAGCAGTACTTC
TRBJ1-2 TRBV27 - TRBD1 CASSDRGFGYTF TGTGCCAGCAGTGACAGGGGTTTTGGCTACACCTTC
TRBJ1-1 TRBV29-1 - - CSVVQGGNTEAFF TGCAGCGTTGTCCAGGGTGGGAACACTGAAGCTTTCTTT
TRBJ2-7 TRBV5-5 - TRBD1 CASSLKVGTGGYEQYF TGTGCCAGCAGCCTCAAAGTGGGGACAGGCGGCTACGAGCAGTACTTC
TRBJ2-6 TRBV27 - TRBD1 CASSPGQGSVLTF TGTGCCAGCAGTCCCGGACAGGGCAGCGTCCTGACTTTC
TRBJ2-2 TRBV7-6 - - CASSPLYTGELFF TGTGCCAGCAGCCCCCTCTACACCGGGGAGCTGTTTTTT
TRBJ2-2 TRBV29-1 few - CSVSLGGLTGELFF TGCAGCGTGTCCCTAGGCGGCCTCACCGGGGAGCTGTTTTTT
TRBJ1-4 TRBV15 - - CATSRDVASLGEKLFF TGTGCCACCAGCAGAGACGTGGCGTCACTCGGTGAAAAACTGTTTTTT
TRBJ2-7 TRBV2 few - CASRGYLSYEQYF TGTGCCAGCAGGGGGTACCTTTCCTACGAGCAGTACTTC
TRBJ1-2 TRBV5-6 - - CASSFTQRDYGYTF TGTGCCAGCAGCTTTACTCAGAGGGACTATGGCTACACCTTC
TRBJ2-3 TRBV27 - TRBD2 CASSLRREITDTQYF TGTGCCAGCAGTTTACGGCGGGAGATCACAGATACGCAGTATTTT
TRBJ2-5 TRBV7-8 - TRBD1 CASSTPGTAQETQYF TGTGCCAGCAGCACCCCTGGGACAGCCCAAGAGACCCAGTACTTC
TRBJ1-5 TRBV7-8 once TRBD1 CASSWDSNQPQHF TGTGCCAGCAGCTGGGACAGTAATCAGCCCCAGCATTTT
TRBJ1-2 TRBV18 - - CASSTTGYGYTF TGTGCCAGCTCGACAACAGGGTACGGCTACACCTTC
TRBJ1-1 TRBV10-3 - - CAIRLQVLDTEAFF TGTGCCATCAGACTGCAGGTATTGGACACTGAAGCTTTCTTT
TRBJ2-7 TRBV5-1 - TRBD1 CASTPGQGRSYEQYF TGCGCCAGCACTCCGGGACAGGGCAGGTCCTACGAGCAGTACTTC
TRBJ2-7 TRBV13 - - CASSFSGTTYEQYF TGTGCCAGCAGCTTTTCCGGGACAACCTACGAGCAGTACTTC
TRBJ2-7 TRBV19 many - CASTQDRGGPYEQYF TGTGCCAGTACCCAAGACAGAGGCGGACCCTACGAGCAGTACTTC
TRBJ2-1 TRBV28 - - CASSLHLGVNEQFF TGTGCCAGCAGCCTACACTTGGGGGTCAATGAGCAGTTCTTC
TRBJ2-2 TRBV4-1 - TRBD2 CASSQSSGRVTGELFF TGCGCCAGCAGCCAATCAAGCGGGAGAGTGACCGGGGAGCTGTTTTTT
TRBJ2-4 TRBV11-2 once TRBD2 CASSLDRASGSYIQYF TGTGCCAGCAGCTTAGATCGGGCTAGCGGGAGTTACATTCAGTACTTC
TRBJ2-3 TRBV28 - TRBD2 CASSQIRGGGDTQYF TGTGCCAGCAGTCAAATCCGGGGCGGGGGAGATACGCAGTATTTT
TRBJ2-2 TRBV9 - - CASSVEGTGIYTGELFF TGTGCCAGCAGCGTAGAAGGTACAGGGATATACACCGGGGAGCTGTTTTTT
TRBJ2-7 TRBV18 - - CASSPTGSYEQYF TGTGCCAGCTCACCAACAGGGTCCTACGAGCAGTACTTC
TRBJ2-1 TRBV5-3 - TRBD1 CARSSRQGAKGIGFNEQFF TGTGCCAGAAGCTCGCGACAGGGGGCAAAGGGAATAGGGTTCAATGAGCAGTTCTTC
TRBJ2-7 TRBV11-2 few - CASSVQKGPYEQYF TGTGCCAGCAGCGTGCAAAAAGGACCCTACGAGCAGTACTTC
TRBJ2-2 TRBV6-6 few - CASSTGELFF TGTGCCAGCAGTACCGGGGAGCTGTTTTTT
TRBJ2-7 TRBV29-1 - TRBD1 CSARQGTYEQYF TGCAGCGCACGACAGGGGACCTACGAGCAGTACTTC
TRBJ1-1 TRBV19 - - CASNNGLNTEAFF TGTGCCAGTAACAATGGGTTGAACACTGAAGCTTTCTTT
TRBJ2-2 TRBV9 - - CASSVAPTGELFF TGTGCCAGCAGCGTAGCTCCCACCGGGGAGCTGTTTTTT
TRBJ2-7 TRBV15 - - CATSPRQGSGFVEQYF TGTGCCACCAGCCCCCGCCAGGGGTCCGGCTTTGTAGAGCAGTACTTC
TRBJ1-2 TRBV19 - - CASTPGVGMGYGYTF TGTGCCAGTACCCCGGGGGTCGGCATGGGCTATGGCTACACCTTC
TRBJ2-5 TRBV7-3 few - CASSLKGRQETQYF TGTGCCAGCAGCTTAAAGGGAAGGCAAGAGACCCAGTACTTC
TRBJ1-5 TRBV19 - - CASSIVKYNQPQHF TGTGCCAGTAGTATAGTTAAGTACAATCAGCCCCAGCATTTT
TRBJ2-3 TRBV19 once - CASSKSRGQGTDTQYF TGTGCCAGTAGTAAATCCAGGGGCCAGGGAACAGATACGCAGTATTTT